A selection of T cell receptor beta chains follows, all from one sample in a study of blood T cell repertoires in COVID-19. Only in-frame clones appear in the TCRdb table, and some are missing; sequencing was by immunoSEQ multiplex PCR. The data show some 250,000 clones, roughly 80% seen once. Material for sequencing was peripheral blood. The receptors here all came from a woman at least 80 years old with COVID-19, enrolled during active disease. Both conserved end residues are part of each CDR3. D genes are given only for firm matches. Rows give clone size only sometimes, using once, few, many, or a class for an expanded clone.

clone size: .
V gene: TRBV5-1
D gene: .
J gene: TRBJ1-2
CDR3 DNA: TGCGCCAGCAGCTTGCTTATAGGACAGATTAAGATCGGTGGCTACACCTTC
CDR3 protein: CASSLLIGQIKIGGYTF

clone size: .
V gene: TRBV24-1
D gene: TRBD1
J gene: TRBJ2-1
CDR3 DNA: TGTGCCACCAGTGACCGAGAACTCAGACAGGGGGAATCTTACAATGAGCAGTTCTTC
CDR3 protein: CATSDRELRQGESYNEQFF

clone size: .
V gene: TRBV4-3
D gene: .
J gene: TRBJ1-1
CDR3 DNA: TGCGCCAGCAGCCCCGGGACACCTGTCGCTGGCACTGAAGCTTTCTTT
CDR3 protein: CASSPGTPVAGTEAFF

clone size: .
V gene: TRBV7-2
D gene: TRBD1
J gene: TRBJ2-7
CDR3 DNA: TGTGCCAGCAGCTTGGGACAGACCCCAACCTACGAGCAGTACTTC
CDR3 protein: CASSLGQTPTYEQYF

clone size: .
V gene: TRBV27
D gene: TRBD1
J gene: TRBJ1-4
CDR3 DNA: TGTGCCAGCGCTCTCCAGGGGGCGGTGGATGAAAAACTGTTTTTT
CDR3 protein: CASALQGAVDEKLFF

clone size: .
V gene: TRBV28
D gene: .
J gene: TRBJ1-5
CDR3 DNA: TGTGCCAGCAGTCCACCCCCTCGGAAGGGGCGTAGCAATCAGCCCCAGCATTTT
CDR3 protein: CASSPPPRKGRSNQPQHF

clone size: .
V gene: TRBV19
D gene: .
J gene: TRBJ2-3
CDR3 DNA: TGTGCCAGTAAAAGCACAGGAGGGACAGATACGCAGTATTTT
CDR3 protein: CASKSTGGTDTQYF

clone size: .
V gene: TRBV18
D gene: TRBD1
J gene: TRBJ1-1
CDR3 DNA: TGTGCCAGCTCCCCGGCCCGGGACAGAGAAGCTTTCTTT
CDR3 protein: CASSPARDREAFF

clone size: .
V gene: TRBV30
D gene: .
J gene: TRBJ1-5
CDR3 DNA: TGTGCCTGGAGTGTACCGGGGAACAATCAGCCCCAGCATTTT
CDR3 protein: CAWSVPGNNQPQHF

clone size: .
V gene: TRBV6-2/TRBV6-3
D gene: .
J gene: TRBJ2-5
CDR3 DNA: TGTGCCAGCAGCCCACTGTCCTCAGGAGGGACCCAGTACTTC
CDR3 protein: CASSPLSSGGTQYF

clone size: .
V gene: TRBV18
D gene: TRBD2
J gene: TRBJ2-5
CDR3 DNA: TGTGCCAGCTCTCTTCCGGGACTAGGAGGAGAGACCCAGTACTTC
CDR3 protein: CASSLPGLGGETQYF

clone size: .
V gene: TRBV3-1/TRBV3-2
D gene: .
J gene: TRBJ1-3
CDR3 DNA: TGTGCCAGCAGCCAAGATATCAGTCCTGGAAACACCATATATTTT
CDR3 protein: CASSQDISPGNTIYF

clone size: .
V gene: TRBV29-1
D gene: TRBD2
J gene: TRBJ2-5
CDR3 DNA: TGCAGCGTTGAAAGGGCTAGCGGGAGACTGACTAAAGAGACCCAGTACTTC
CDR3 protein: CSVERASGRLTKETQYF

clone size: .
V gene: TRBV11-2
D gene: TRBD1
J gene: TRBJ2-1
CDR3 DNA: TGTGCCAGCAGCTCCACAGGGGTAAAGGGTTACGATGAGCAGTTCTTC
CDR3 protein: CASSSTGVKGYDEQFF

clone size: few
V gene: TRBV4-1
D gene: TRBD2
J gene: TRBJ2-7
CDR3 DNA: TGCGCCAGCAGCCGGTCGACTAGCGGGAGACTCCACGAGCAGTACTTC
CDR3 protein: CASSRSTSGRLHEQYF

clone size: .
V gene: TRBV7-2
D gene: TRBD1
J gene: TRBJ1-5
CDR3 DNA: TGTGCCAGCAGCACACTTACAGGGGGAAGTGGCAATCAGCCCCAGCATTTT
CDR3 protein: CASSTLTGGSGNQPQHF

clone size: .
V gene: TRBV18
D gene: .
J gene: TRBJ1-3
CDR3 DNA: TGTGCCAGCTCACCGACCCCGCTAGCGGGAAACACCATATATTTT
CDR3 protein: CASSPTPLAGNTIYF

clone size: .
V gene: TRBV28
D gene: .
J gene: TRBJ1-1
CDR3 DNA: TGTGCCAGCAGTTCTTACAGTGGCACTGAAGCTTTCTTT
CDR3 protein: CASSSYSGTEAFF

clone size: .
V gene: TRBV2
D gene: TRBD1
J gene: TRBJ1-5
CDR3 DNA: TGTGCCAGCAGTGGTAGGGACAGGGGGGACAATCAGCCCCAGCATTTT
CDR3 protein: CASSGRDRGDNQPQHF

clone size: few
V gene: TRBV3-1/TRBV3-2
D gene: .
J gene: TRBJ2-2
CDR3 DNA: TGTGCCAGCAGCCAAGATACGTCAGGGTTCACCGGGGAGCTGTTTTTT
CDR3 protein: CASSQDTSGFTGELFF

clone size: .
V gene: TRBV5-4
D gene: .
J gene: TRBJ1-5
CDR3 DNA: TGTGCCAGCAGTTCACAGGGTAATCAGCCCCAGCATTTT
CDR3 protein: CASSSQGNQPQHF

clone size: .
V gene: TRBV11-2
D gene: TRBD2
J gene: TRBJ2-7
CDR3 DNA: TGTGCCAGCAGCTTAGGGGTAGCGGGACTCTACGAGCAGTACTTC
CDR3 protein: CASSLGVAGLYEQYF